These 20 T cell receptor beta chains share one sample of origin, sequenced in a study of tissue T cells after allogeneic stem cell transplantation. Profiling relied on immunoSEQ multiplex PCR, and the TCRdb table lists in-frame clones only, not all of them. The repertoire has some 22,000 clones, over 60% of them found once; the top ten carry about 0.71%. Sequenced material: spleen. The receptors here all came from a female BALB/c mouse in good health. For this strain, the MHC haplotype corresponds to H2-d.

For this clone: Mouse gene names apply. The read is 1 residue too short to cover the CDR3 end, so that end is filled in from the germline J gene. In the same sample, other DNA sequences code for this CDR3. V and J are TRBV29 and TRBJ2-5, with 9 positions matching TRBD1. CDR3 size: 14 residues. The junction had 5 bases not matched to a gene; V was cut back by 6 bases and J by 4 bases. In germline, CDR1 is MSHET, CDR2 SYDVDS. The CDR3 bases that were read are TGTGCTAGCAGCCCCCGGGACAGGGAAGACACCCAGTAC. Translating gives CASSPRDREDTQY. The full CDR3 reads CASSPRDREDTQYF.

Worth noting for this clone: Mouse gene names and germline throughout. The read terminates 1 residue ahead of where the CDR3 ends, so the germline J gene completes it. The chain links TRBV19 to TRBJ1-4, with D perhaps TRBD1 (6 bases). The germline V gene encodes CDR1 FNHDT and CDR2 SITEND (reference sequence). With 2 bases removed from V and 7 bases from J, the gap between germline ends came to 15 bases. The CDR3 has 15 amino acids. The CDR3 sequence: CASSIPTGGGERLFF. CDR3 bases read: TGTGCCAGCAGTATCCCGACGGGGGGCGGCGAAAGATTATTT.

As concerns this clone: The genes are named according to mouse. The CDR3: CASSDEWANTGQLYF. CDR3 DNA, as far as it was read: TGTGCCAGCAGTGATGAATGGGCAAACACCGGGCAGCTCTAC. The V and J genes are TRBV13-1 and TRBJ2-2; D unclear. The read comes to an end 1 residue before the CDR3 does, leaving the germline J gene to fill in the end. The CDR3 extends over 15 amino acids. The germline gives CDR1 NSHNY, CDR2 SYGAGN. Trimming cost V 0 bases and J 0 bases, with 6 bases left between them.

A remark on this clone: Gene names refer to mouse genes. Coverage ceases 1 residue before the CDR3 finishes, and the germline J gene fills in the end. The chain uses TRBV13-2 and TRBJ2-1; D is possibly TRBD1 (6 bases). The CDR3 has 13 amino acids. The V gene lost 2 bases and the J gene lost 6 bases, with 9 bases spanning the gap. CDR1 and CDR2 from the germline V gene are NNHNN and SYGAGS (reference sequence). The DNA read from the CDR3 is TGTGCCAGCGGTGACACAGGGAGTGCTGAGCAGTTC. Its translation: CASGDTGSAEQF. The whole CDR3 region reads CASGDTGSAEQFF.

A note on this clone: Mouse germline and gene names are used. The read terminates 1 residue before the CDR3 end, so the remaining end is supplied by the germline J gene. The chain recombines TRBV5 with TRBJ2-5; 8 bases match TRBD1. The germline CDR1 and CDR2 sequences are LGHNA and YNLKQL (reference sequence). Trimming took 0 bases from V and 5 from J; bases not matched to a gene: 1. This CDR3 region has 14 residues. The CDR3 reads CASSQDRGPDTQYF. The sequenced part of the CDR3 DNA is TGTGCCAGCAGCCAAGACAGGGGGCCAGACACCCAGTAC.

Turning to this clone: Gene names and germline match the mouse. The CDR3 end falls 1 residue outside the read, so it is completed with the germline J gene. The gene calls are TRBV5 and TRBJ2-4; 8 positions match TRBD2. V shed 0 bases, J shed 2 bases, and the junction held 7 bases outside the gene matches. Germline values: CDR1 LGHNA, CDR2 YNLKQL (reference sequence). The length of the CDR3 is 17 residues. The part of the CDR3 DNA that was read is TGTGCCAGCAGCCAAGAGGCTGGGGGGCGAGTTCAAAACACCTTGTAC. This codes for CASSQEAGGRVQNTLY. Given in full, the CDR3 is CASSQEAGGRVQNTLYF.

Turning to this clone: Genes here carry mouse names. The sequenced fragment ends 1 residue before the CDR3 boundary, so the rest is inferred from the germline J gene. This rearrangement joins TRBV29 to TRBJ1-2; no reliable D call. Germline V gene data show CDR1 as MSHET and CDR2 as SYDVDS. The CDR3 is 11 amino acids. The ends were cut back, 6 bases at V and 0 bases at J, with 2 bases in the middle. CDR3 loop: CASSSNSDYTF. CDR3 bases read: TGTGCTAGCAGCTCAAACTCCGACTACACC.

A remark on this clone: Gene and germline names: mouse. CDR3 bases read: TGCACCTGCAGTGCAGATGGGATTTCTGGAAATACGCTCTAT. This gives the protein CTCSADGISGNTLY. The entire CDR3 protein is CTCSADGISGNTLYF. V gene TRBV1 combines with J gene TRBJ1-3, with D unresolved. The read comes to an end 1 residue before the CDR3 does, leaving the germline J gene to fill in the end. The CDR3 consists of 15 residues. Germline lookup yields CDR1 NSQYPW and CDR2 LRSPGD (reference sequence). Trimming took off 0 bases at V and 0 bases at J, with 6 bases between the two ends.

Points on this clone: Gene names follow the mouse nomenclature. CDR3 bases read: TGTGCCAGCAGCCAATTTCCGGGACAGTCCAACGAAAGATTATTT. This gives the protein CASSQFPGQSNERLF. The CDR3, in full, reads CASSQFPGQSNERLFF. J is TRBJ1-4 and V is TRBV5; 7 bases are a match to TRBD1. Read sequence stops 1 residue before the CDR3 end, and the germline J gene provides the missing end. V shed 2 bases and J 2 bases; nucleotides not matched to a gene: 5. The CDR3 spans 16 residues. Germline assignment: CDR1 LGHNA and CDR2 YNLKQL (reference sequence).

Of note for this clone: The gene symbols are mouse symbols. Read sequence stops 1 residue before the CDR3 end, and the germline J gene provides the missing end. The V call is TRBV13-2, the J call TRBJ2-1, with a weak D call TRBD1 (6 bases). Germline CDR1 NNHNN, CDR2 SYGAGS (reference sequence). With 3 bases removed from V and 1 base from J, the gap between germline ends came to 11 bases. CDR3 length equals 15 residues. The CDR3 bases that were read are TGTGCCAGCGGTGGACACAGGGTAAACTATGCTGAGCAGTTC. It codes for CASGGHRVNYAEQF. The whole CDR3 sequence is CASGGHRVNYAEQFF.

A remark on this clone: Each gene name is a mouse one. With the read ending 1 residue before the CDR3 end, the germline J gene is used to fill in that end. V and J are TRBV1 and TRBJ2-1; 8 nucleotides match TRBD1. Germline V gene lookup returns CDR1 NSQYPW and CDR2 LRSPGD (reference sequence). J was trimmed by 1 base and V by 5 bases; bases with no gene match: 1. This CDR3 comprises 14 residues. The CDR3 loop is CTCSRDRNYAEQFF. The CDR3 bases that were read are TGCACCTGCAGTCGGGACAGGAACTATGCTGAGCAGTTC.

This clone appeared once. Genes here carry mouse names. The read stops 1 residue short of the end of the CDR3; the missing end is completed from the germline J gene. The V call is TRBV29, the J call TRBJ1-5; D uncertain. Germline lookup yields CDR1 MSHET and CDR2 SYDVDS. The CDR3 extends over 13 amino acids. V shed 2 bases and J shed 4 bases, with 6 bases lying between them. The CDR3 DNA, read in part, is TGTGCTAGCAGTTTAGCGGGAAACCAGGCTCCGCTT. Its protein is CASSLAGNQAPL. The full-length CDR3 reads as CASSLAGNQAPLF.

Comments on this clone: Genes here carry mouse names. The read stops 1 residue short of the end of the CDR3; the missing end is completed from the germline J gene. This chain connects TRBV2 to TRBJ1-5; possibly TRBD1 for D (6 bases). The CDR3 totals 14 residues. Trimming took off 2 bases at V and 2 bases at J, with 7 bases between the two ends. Germline CDR1 is LGHNA and CDR2 is YSYQKL. The DNA read from the CDR3 is TGTGCCAGCAGCCAACCAGGGGACAACCAGGCTCCGCTT. It is translated as CASSQPGDNQAPL. The entire CDR3 reads CASSQPGDNQAPLF.

On this clone: The gene names given are mouse names. The observed sequence ends 1 residue before the CDR3 terminus, with the missing tail filled in from the germline J gene. The V and J genes are TRBV13-2 and TRBJ2-5; 10 positions match TRBD2. CDR1 NNHNN and CDR2 SYGAGS come from the germline V gene (reference sequence). CDR3 size: 15 residues. Trimming took 2 bases from V and 3 from J; bases not matched to a gene: 3. The CDR3 is CASGDDWGEQDTQYF. The covered CDR3 bases are TGTGCCAGCGGTGACGACTGGGGGGAACAAGACACCCAGTAC.

In this sample, this clone turned up once. Gene names are the mouse ones. From the germline J gene comes the end of the CDR3, since the read stops 1 residue before it. Other nucleotide sequences in the sample specify the same CDR3. The chain links TRBV13-2 to TRBJ2-1, with 7 positions matching TRBD1. The V and J ends lost 2 bases and 1 base, in that order; junction bases with no gene match: 0. The germline V gene encodes CDR1 NNHNN and CDR2 SYGAGS (reference sequence). The CDR3 has 14 residues. The CDR3 is CASGEQGNYAEQFF. The CDR3 bases that were read are TGTGCCAGCGGTGAACAGGGGAACTATGCTGAGCAGTTC.

This clone was observed a handful of times. Genes and germline are mouse. Coverage ceases 1 residue before the CDR3 finishes, and the germline J gene fills in the end. The rearrangement uses TRBV13-2 and TRBJ2-7; maybe TRBD2 (6 bases). V gave up 5 bases and J gave up 3 bases, with 9 bases separating them. Germline V CDR1 and CDR2: NNHNN, SYGAGS (reference sequence). CDR3 size: 12 residues. The chain's CDR3 is CASGRLDYEQYF. CDR3 DNA (partial): TGTGCCAGCGGAAGACTGGACTATGAACAGTAC.

Concerning this clone: Gene and germline names: mouse. Coverage ceases 1 residue before the CDR3 finishes, and the germline J gene fills in the end. The chain is built from TRBV31 and TRBJ2-3; D unclear. Looked up from germline, CDR1 is GKSSPN and CDR2 is SITVG. The CDR3 extends over 13 amino acids. V was clipped by 0 bases and J by 0 bases, with 4 bases between them. This CDR3 is CAWSLGSAETLYF. The sequenced CDR3 bases are TGTGCCTGGAGTCTCGGTAGTGCAGAAACGCTGTAT.

On this clone itself: These gene names are mouse names. The sequenced fragment ends 1 residue before the CDR3 boundary, so the rest is inferred from the germline J gene. The rearrangement uses TRBV4 and TRBJ2-2, with 7 positions matching TRBD1. Germline V gene lookup returns CDR1 LGHDT and CDR2 YNNKQL (reference sequence). Germline trimming cut 6 bases from V and 0 bases from J; bases unmatched to any gene: 4. The CDR3 contains 15 residues. Partial CDR3 DNA: TGTGCCAGCAGAGGGACAGAATCAAACACCGGGCAGCTCTAC. This encodes CASRGTESNTGQLY. The full CDR3 is CASRGTESNTGQLYF.

This clone was detected only a few times. Gene names refer to mouse genes. The CDR3 goes on 1 residue after the read ends, and that part is filled in from the germline J gene. The V and J genes are TRBV13-2 and TRBJ2-7, with TRBD2 matching over 10 bases. CDR1 and CDR2 from the germline V gene are NNHNN and SYGAGS (reference sequence). This CDR3 has 15 residues. The J segment lost 0 bases and the V segment lost 5 bases, leaving 5 bases of the junction unmatched. The DNA read from the CDR3 is TGTGCCAGCGGGAGAGACTGGGGGGTCTCCTATGAACAGTAC. This sequence encodes CASGRDWGVSYEQY. In full, the CDR3 reads CASGRDWGVSYEQYF.

A remark on this clone: The genes are named according to mouse. The read stops 1 residue short of the end of the CDR3; the missing end is completed from the germline J gene. This chain uses TRBV13-1 with TRBJ1-4; D is uncertain. CDR1 and CDR2 (germline): NSHNY, SYGAGN. Trimming removed 5 bases at V and 3 bases at J, with 11 bases between. CDR3 length: 14 residues. The CDR3 here is CASSPRGANERLFF. The DNA read from the CDR3 is TGTGCCAGCAGCCCTCGGGGAGCCAACGAAAGATTATTT.